Below are 29 T cell receptor beta chains sequenced from a single sample in a study of blood T cell repertoires in COVID-19. Sequenced by immunoSEQ multiplex PCR; TCRdb stores in-frame clones only, minus some. The sample records around 160,000 clones, around 84% being singletons. The sequenced sample was peripheral blood. The receptors shown here come from a man aged 55 to 70 with active or convalescent COVID-19.

This chain links TRBV5-8 with TRBJ2-2; 14 bases align to TRBD2. Germline CDR1 reads SGHTS; CDR2 reads YDEGEE. With V trimmed by 3 bases and J by 3 bases, 4 bases remained unmatched. The CDR3 covers 17 residues. This CDR3 is CASSWGTSGSDTGELFF. Here the CDR3 DNA reads TGTGCCAGCAGCTGGGGGACTAGCGGGAGCGACACCGGGGAGCTGTTTTTT.

This clone has a single count. The V gene is TRBV27, the J gene TRBJ1-2, with 9 bases aligning to TRBD1. The CDR3 extends over 14 amino acids. The germline CDR1 and CDR2 sequences are MNHEY and SMNVEV (reference sequence). V dropped 3 bases and J dropped 11; count of bases not matched to a gene: 10. The CDR3 spells CASSFSGTGNRYTF. CDR3 DNA sequence: TGTGCCAGCAGTTTTTCCGGGACAGGGAACAGGTACACCTTC.

This sequence joins TRBV28 and TRBJ2-2; D uncertain. The CDR3 consists of 15 residues. The V gene's germline CDR1 is MDHEN and CDR2 SYDVKM. The V and J ends lost 3 bases and 5 bases respectively, with 13 bases between them. The CDR3 loop reads CASSFPWSRTGELFF. The CDR3 DNA is TGTGCCAGCAGTTTTCCGTGGTCCCGGACCGGGGAGCTGTTTTTT.

This rearrangement joins TRBV19 to TRBJ2-7; weak D call: TRBD2 (5 bases). The V gene's germline CDR1 is LNHDA and CDR2 SQIVND (reference sequence). V lost 3 bases and J lost 3, with 9 bases in between. The CDR3 runs 13 residues. CDR3 region: CASSIGEFYEQYF. CDR3 sequence (DNA): TGTGCCAGTAGTATTGGGGAGTTCTACGAGCAGTACTTC. Full variable domain (rest looked up from reference TRBV19 and TRBJ2-7): DGGITQSPKYLFRKEGQNVTLSCEQNLNHDAMYWYRQDPGQGLRLIYYSQIVNDFQKGDIAEGYSVSREKKESFPLTVTSAQKNPTAFYLCASSIGEFYEQYFGPGTRLTVT.

This chain uses TRBV10-2 with TRBJ1-2; 8 bases line up with TRBD1. The CDR3 loop spans 17 amino acids. The germline V gene encodes CDR1 WSHSY and CDR2 SAAADI. The V gene end was trimmed by 6 bases and the J gene end by 8 bases; junction bases not matched to a gene: 20. In DNA, the CDR3 is TGCGCCAGCAGCGATTTCAGACAGGGGACTCGTCGTGTCGGCTACACCTTC. Its protein is CASSDFRQGTRRVGYTF.

The gene calls are TRBV13 and TRBJ1-1, with 11 positions matching TRBD1. V shed 6 bases, J shed 4 bases, and the junction held 13 bases outside the gene matches. The CDR3 is 17 residues long. Germline values: CDR1 PRHDT, CDR2 FYEKMQ (reference sequence). CDR3 in amino acids: CASSNGQGAFQSTEAFF. CDR3 DNA sequence: TGTGCCAGCAGTAATGGACAGGGGGCCTTTCAGAGCACTGAAGCTTTCTTT.

The chain couples TRBV6-2 or TRBV6-3 to TRBJ2-7; the match to TRBD1 covers 8 bases. Germline CDR1 reads MNHEY; CDR2 reads SVGEGT. This CDR3 has 17 amino acids. Losses at the gene ends were 6 bases for V and 4 bases for J; bases not matched to a gene: 17. DNA for the CDR3: TGTGCCAGCAGCAGATGGACAGGGAGTAACCTACCTTACGAGCAGTACTTC. Its translation is CASSRWTGSNLPYEQYF.

The CDR3 region is CATSRDKGTGVEQYF. In DNA form, the CDR3 reads TGTGCCACCAGCAGAGATAAGGGGACAGGGGTCGAGCAGTACTTC. This chain links TRBV15 with TRBJ2-7, with 10 positions matching TRBD1. Trimming took 0 bases from V and 6 from J; bases not matched to a gene: 5. This CDR3 has 15 residues. In germline, CDR1 is LNHNV, CDR2 YYDKDF (reference sequence). The full variable domain, in which reference TRBV15 and TRBJ2-7 provide the parts outside the CDR3, is DAMVIQNPRYQVTQFGKPVTLSCSQTLNHNVMYWYQQKSSQAPKLLFHYYDKDFNNEADTPDNFQSRRPNTSFCFLDIRSPGLGDTAMYLCATSRDKGTGVEQYFGPGTRLTVT.

The CDR3 is CASSLSRTGNYGYTF. The CDR3 DNA sequence: TGTGCCAGCAGTTTATCAAGGACAGGCAACTATGGCTACACCTTC. The V gene is TRBV27, the J gene TRBJ1-2; the match to TRBD1 covers 7 bases. The CDR3 consists of 15 residues. Germline V lookup: CDR1 MNHEY, CDR2 SMNVEV (reference sequence). The V gene end was trimmed by 0 bases and the J gene end by 2 bases; junction bases not matched to a gene: 3.

This chain joins TRBV18 and TRBJ2-1; D is perhaps TRBD1 (5 bases). V was shortened by 9 bases and J by 5 bases, with 17 bases between the two germline ends. The CDR3 loop spans 14 amino acids. Germline-derived CDR1 and CDR2 are KGHSH and LQKENI. The CDR3 is CASRTSGANNEQFF. For the CDR3, the DNA is TGTGCCAGTCGCACCAGTGGGGCGAACAATGAGCAGTTCTTC.

Only one count was recorded for this clone. The chain's CDR3 is CASSHEWRWGSNQPQHF. The CDR3 bases are TGCGCCAGCAGCCATGAGTGGAGGTGGGGTAGCAATCAGCCCCAGCATTTT. The chain carries TRBV4-1 and TRBJ1-5; D uncertain. The germline V gene encodes CDR1 MGHRA and CDR2 YSYEKL. With 3 bases removed from V and 0 bases from J, the gap between germline ends came to 15 bases. The CDR3 runs to 17 residues.

This sequence joins TRBV7-9 and TRBJ1-3; D gene ambiguous. Deletions cut 5 bases from V and 2 bases from J, with 13 bases between. The CDR3 extends over 15 amino acids. CDR1 and CDR2 (germline): SEHNR, FQNEAQ (reference sequence). CDR3 nucleotides: TGTGCCAGCAGCCTATACTTGGGAGCTGGAAACACCATATATTTT. It specifies CASSLYLGAGNTIYF.

The sample holds a few counts of this clone. This chain uses TRBV28 with TRBJ2-1, with D perhaps matching TRBD2 (6 bases). Germline CDR1 and CDR2: MDHEN and SYDVKM. The CDR3 spans 14 residues. The germline V and J ends were trimmed by 5 bases and 8 bases, with 16 bases remaining between them. The CDR3 coding sequence is TGTGCCAGCAGTGACACTAGCTTCCCGGATGAGCAGTTCTTC. Translation: CASSDTSFPDEQFF. Supplemented by reference TRBV28 and TRBJ2-1, the full variable domain reads DVKVTQSSRYLVKRTGEKVFLECVQDMDHENMFWYRQDPGLGLRLIYFSYDVKMKEKGDIPEGYSVSREKKERFSLILESASTNQTSMYLCASSDTSFPDEQFFGPGTRLTVL.

The chain is built from TRBV24-1 and TRBJ1-2; possible D gene TRBD1, 5 bases. The CDR3 has 16 amino acids. Trimming took off 3 bases at V and 4 bases at J, with 17 bases between the two ends. From germline, CDR1 is KGHDR and CDR2 SFDVKD. The CDR3 reads CATSDDGPAGGYGYTF. CDR3 sequence (DNA): TGTGCCACCAGTGATGACGGGCCAGCCGGGGGCTATGGCTACACCTTC.

This chain joins TRBV5-6 and TRBJ2-7, with TRBD1 as a possible D gene (6 bases). The CDR3 has 16 amino acids. V lost 1 base, J lost 0 bases, and 14 bases lay in between. The germline gives CDR1 SGHDT, CDR2 YYEEEE. CDR3 DNA sequence: TGTGCCAGCAGCTTGTCGGGACAAGAGAGCTCCTACGAGCAGTACTTC. Amino acids: CASSLSGQESSYEQYF.

The V and J genes are TRBV29-1 and TRBJ2-7, with 9 bases that match TRBD1. Per germline, CDR1 SQVTM and CDR2 ANQGSEA. V gave up 0 bases and J gave up 6 bases; unmatched junction bases: 3. CDR3 size: 13 residues. The CDR3 sequence: CSVEDRQGGEQYF. The CDR3 region has the DNA TGCAGCGTTGAAGATCGACAGGGGGGCGAGCAGTACTTC.

CDR3 nucleotide sequence: TGTGCCAGCAGCCGCTCTGGGGCCAACGTCCTGACTTTC. Its translation is CASSRSGANVLTF. The V gene is TRBV5-8, the J gene TRBJ2-6; D ambiguous. The germline V and J ends were trimmed by 4 bases and 0 bases, with 2 bases remaining between them. CDR1 SGHTS and CDR2 YDEGEE come from the germline V gene. The CDR3 covers 13 residues.

This clone occurred once. V is TRBV6-2 or TRBV6-3 and J is TRBJ1-2; TRBD1 might be the D (6 bases). The CDR3 contains 16 residues. V was clipped by 5 bases and J by 0 bases, with 16 bases between them. Germline V lookup: CDR1 MNHEY, CDR2 SVGEGT. The CDR3 DNA reads as TGTGCCAGCAGTCAAACGAACAGGGCGGCTAACTATGGCTACACCTTC. The encoded protein is CASSQTNRAANYGYTF.

The chain combines TRBV5-1 with TRBJ2-3, with 7 bases lining up with TRBD2. This CDR3 has 16 amino acids. V trimming: 0 bases; J trimming: 0 bases; junction bases outside the gene matches: 4. From germline, CDR1 is SGHRS and CDR2 YFSETQ. CDR3 loop: CASSLAASGSTDTQYF. In DNA, the CDR3 is TGCGCCAGCAGCTTGGCCGCTAGCGGAAGCACAGATACGCAGTATTTT.

The CDR3 region has the DNA TGCGCCAGCAGCCTATCCGGGACAGGGAATGGCTACACCTTC. This encodes CASSLSGTGNGYTF. V and J are TRBV5-1 and TRBJ1-2; 9 positions match TRBD1. The V gene end was trimmed by 4 bases and the J gene end by 6 bases; junction bases not matched to a gene: 7. The CDR3 sequence is 14 residues long. Germline V gene data show CDR1 as SGHRS and CDR2 as YFSETQ.

V and J are TRBV7-8 and TRBJ2-1, with 8 bases that match TRBD1. Germline CDR1 is SGHVS and CDR2 is FQNEAQ. The CDR3 is made up of 17 amino acids. V dropped 3 bases and J dropped 2; count of bases not matched to a gene: 9. This CDR3 is CASSLTGARTTYNEQFF. CDR3 nucleotide sequence: TGTGCCAGCAGCTTGACAGGGGCCAGGACGACCTACAATGAGCAGTTCTTC.

The chain uses TRBV5-5 and TRBJ2-2; the match to TRBD1 covers 8 bases. Germline CDR1 SGHKS, CDR2 YYEKEE (reference sequence). V lost 5 bases to trimming and J lost 1 base; unmatched junction nucleotides: 1. The CDR3 is 14 residues long. CDR3 coding DNA: TGTGCCAGCAGGGGGACAGGGAACACCGGGGAGCTGTTTTTT. Its translation is CASRGTGNTGELFF.

This clone is a singleton in its sample. The chain has TRBV5-1 and TRBJ2-3; 7 bases map to TRBD1. Germline CDR1 is SGHRS and CDR2 is YFSETQ. There are 14 residues in the CDR3. With 4 bases clipped from V and 4 bases from J, the junction kept 6 bases outside the gene matches. The CDR3 DNA sequence: TGCGCCAGCAGCATAAGGGACAGCCCAGATACGCAGTATTTT. This sequence encodes CASSIRDSPDTQYF. Full variable domain (rest looked up from reference TRBV5-1 and TRBJ2-3): KAGVTQTPRYLIKTRGQQVTLSCSPISGHRSVSWYQQTPGQGLQFLFEYFSETQRNKGNFPGRFSGRQFSNSRSEMNVSTLELGDSALYLCASSIRDSPDTQYFGPGTRLTVL.

In DNA form, the CDR3 reads TGTGCCAGCAGTCGGGACAGGACAGGGGGGCAGTACTTC. It translates to CASSRDRTGGQYF. The gene calls are TRBV7-2 and TRBJ2-7; 10 bases map to TRBD1. The V and J ends lost 6 bases and 9 bases, in that order; junction bases with no gene match: 8. Germline loops: CDR1 SGHTA, CDR2 FQGNSA. CDR3 length: 13 amino acids. The entire variable domain, with the rest obtained from reference TRBV7-2 and TRBJ2-7, is as follows: GAGVSQSPSNKVTEKGKDVELRCDPISGHTALYWYRQSLGQGLEFLIYFQGNSAPDKSGLPSDRFSAERTGGSVSTLTIQRTQQEDSAVYLCASSRDRTGGQYFGPGTRLTVT.

This clone was seen only a few times. The genes are TRBV28 and TRBJ2-7, with D possibly matching TRBD1 (6 bases). The CDR3 loop spans 14 amino acids. Germline V lookup: CDR1 MDHEN, CDR2 SYDVKM. The V end was cut by 6 bases, the J end by 4 bases, with 16 bases between. Here the CDR3 DNA reads TGTGCCAGCAGCCCCTGGGACACCTCTTACGAGCAGTACTTC. It encodes CASSPWDTSYEQYF.

CDR3 sequence: CASRPGGLRGGYTF. The DNA for the CDR3 is TGTGCCAGTAGACCCGGGGGACTTCGAGGGGGCTACACCTTC. V gene TRBV19 combines with J gene TRBJ1-2, with D perhaps TRBD1 (5 bases). The CDR3 consists of 14 residues. The germline V and J ends were trimmed by 6 bases and 8 bases, with 19 bases remaining between them. Germline assignment: CDR1 LNHDA and CDR2 SQIVND (reference sequence). The full variable domain, rest sourced from reference TRBV19 and TRBJ1-2, is DGGITQSPKYLFRKEGQNVTLSCEQNLNHDAMYWYRQDPGQGLRLIYYSQIVNDFQKGDIAEGYSVSREKKESFPLTVTSAQKNPTAFYLCASRPGGLRGGYTFGSGTRLTVV.

V gene TRBV10-3 combines with J gene TRBJ2-7; D is unresolved. The CDR3 contains 13 residues. The germline gives CDR1 ENHRY, CDR2 SYGVKD. Deletions cut 3 bases from V and 5 bases from J, with 11 bases between. CDR3 in amino acids: CAISDPPQNEQYF. The DNA of the CDR3 is TGTGCCATCAGTGACCCTCCACAGAACGAGCAGTACTTC.

As DNA, the CDR3 is TGTGCCACCAGCAGACTAAGGGGGCCTAGCGAGCAGTACTTC. As protein: CATSRLRGPSEQYF. The chain has TRBV15 and TRBJ2-7, with 7 bases that match TRBD1. Germline V gene data show CDR1 as LNHNV and CDR2 as YYDKDF (reference sequence). V lost 2 bases to trimming and J lost 6 bases; unmatched junction nucleotides: 7. The CDR3 length is 14 residues. Based on the CDR3 plus reference TRBV15 and TRBJ2-7, the full variable domain is DAMVIQNPRYQVTQFGKPVTLSCSQTLNHNVMYWYQQKSSQAPKLLFHYYDKDFNNEADTPDNFQSRRPNTSFCFLDIRSPGLGDTAMYLCATSRLRGPSEQYFGPGTRLTVT.

This clone was counted a few times. This chain joins TRBV10-3 and TRBJ1-1; 8 bases match TRBD1. Germline CDR1 ENHRY, CDR2 SYGVKD. There are 13 residues in the CDR3. Unmatched junction bases numbered 5, after V lost 10 bases and J lost 1 base. Here the CDR3 DNA reads TGTGCCAGCCTGGGACAGGAGAACACTGAAGCTTTCTTT. Amino acids: CASLGQENTEAFF.